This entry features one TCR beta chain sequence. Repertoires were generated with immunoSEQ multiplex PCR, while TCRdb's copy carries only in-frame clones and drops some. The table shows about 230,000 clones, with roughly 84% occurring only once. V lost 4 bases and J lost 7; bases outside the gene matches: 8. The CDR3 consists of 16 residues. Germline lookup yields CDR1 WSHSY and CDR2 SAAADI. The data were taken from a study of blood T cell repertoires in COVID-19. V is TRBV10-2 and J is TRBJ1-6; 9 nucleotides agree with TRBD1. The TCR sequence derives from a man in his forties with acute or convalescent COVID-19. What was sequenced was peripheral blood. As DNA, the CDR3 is TGCGCCAGCAGTGCGACTCCGGGACAGGGCAATTCACCCCTCCACTTT. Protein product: CASSATPGQGNSPLHF.